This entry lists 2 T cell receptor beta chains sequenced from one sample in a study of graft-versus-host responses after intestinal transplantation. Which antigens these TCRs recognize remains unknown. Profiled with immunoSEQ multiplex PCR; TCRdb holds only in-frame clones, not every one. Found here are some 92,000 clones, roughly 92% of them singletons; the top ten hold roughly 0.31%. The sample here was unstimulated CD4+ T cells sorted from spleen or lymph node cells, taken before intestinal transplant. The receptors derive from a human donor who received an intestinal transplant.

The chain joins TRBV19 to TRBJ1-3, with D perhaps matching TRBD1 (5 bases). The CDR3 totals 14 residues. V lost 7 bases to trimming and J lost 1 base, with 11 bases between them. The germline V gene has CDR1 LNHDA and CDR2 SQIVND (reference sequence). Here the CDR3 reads CASKGPGSGNTIYF. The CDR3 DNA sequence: TGTGCCAGTAAGGGGCCGGGTTCTGGAAACACCATATATTTT.

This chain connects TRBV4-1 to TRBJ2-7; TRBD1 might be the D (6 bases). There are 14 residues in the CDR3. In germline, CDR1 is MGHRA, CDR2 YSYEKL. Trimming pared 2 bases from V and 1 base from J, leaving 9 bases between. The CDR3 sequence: CASSQSTGSYEQYF. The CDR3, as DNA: TGCGCCAGCAGCCAATCGACAGGTTCCTACGAGCAGTACTTC.